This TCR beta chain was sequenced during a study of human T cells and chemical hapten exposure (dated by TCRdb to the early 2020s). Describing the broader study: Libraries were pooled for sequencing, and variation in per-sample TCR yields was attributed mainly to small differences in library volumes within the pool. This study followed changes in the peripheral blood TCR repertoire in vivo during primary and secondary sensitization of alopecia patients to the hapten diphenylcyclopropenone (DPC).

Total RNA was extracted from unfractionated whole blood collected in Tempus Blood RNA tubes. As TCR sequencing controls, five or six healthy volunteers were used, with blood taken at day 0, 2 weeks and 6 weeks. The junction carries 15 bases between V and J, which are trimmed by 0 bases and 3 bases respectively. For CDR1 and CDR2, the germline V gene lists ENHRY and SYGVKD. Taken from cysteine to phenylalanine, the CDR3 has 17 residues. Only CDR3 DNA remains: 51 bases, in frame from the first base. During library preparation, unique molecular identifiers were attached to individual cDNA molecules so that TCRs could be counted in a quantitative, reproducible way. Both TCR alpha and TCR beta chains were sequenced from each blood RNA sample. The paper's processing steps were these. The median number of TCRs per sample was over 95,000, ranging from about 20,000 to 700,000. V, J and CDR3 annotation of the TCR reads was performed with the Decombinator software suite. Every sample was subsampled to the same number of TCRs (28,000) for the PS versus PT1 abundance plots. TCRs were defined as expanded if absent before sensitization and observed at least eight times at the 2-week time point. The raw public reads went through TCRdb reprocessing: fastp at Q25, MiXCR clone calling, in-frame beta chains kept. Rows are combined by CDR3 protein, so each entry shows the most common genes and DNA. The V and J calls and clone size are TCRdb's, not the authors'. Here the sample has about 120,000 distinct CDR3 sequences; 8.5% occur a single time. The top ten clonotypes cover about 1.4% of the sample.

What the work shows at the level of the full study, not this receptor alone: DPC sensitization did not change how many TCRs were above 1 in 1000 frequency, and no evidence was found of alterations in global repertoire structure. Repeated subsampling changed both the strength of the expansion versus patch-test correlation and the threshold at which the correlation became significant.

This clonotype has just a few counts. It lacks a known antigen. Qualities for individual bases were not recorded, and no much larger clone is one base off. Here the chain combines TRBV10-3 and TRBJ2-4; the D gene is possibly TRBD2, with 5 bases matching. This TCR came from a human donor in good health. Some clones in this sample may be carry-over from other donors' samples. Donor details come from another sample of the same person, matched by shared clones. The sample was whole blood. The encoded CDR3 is CAISESIARDYKNIQYF. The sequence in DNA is TGTGCCATCAGTGAGTCGATAGCGAGGGATTACAAAAACATTCAGTACTTC.